This T cell receptor beta chain was captured in a study of human thymus T cells. Surgeons resected thymus tissue during corrective heart surgery. The donor group consisted of healthy Finnish infants who were having corrective surgery for congenital heart defects. The data were produced by immunoSEQ multiplex PCR, yet TCRdb's version contains in-frame clones alone and is incomplete. This sample carries roughly 77,000 clones, 85% to 95% of them seen once, and the ten largest clones take under 0.04%. The CDR3 is 17 residues long. Trimming left V 1 base short and J 1 base short, with 17 bases between. Germline V lookup: CDR1 SGHVS, CDR2 FNYEAQ.

The clonotype comes from a girl less than two years old with a congenital heart defect but otherwise immunologically healthy. The V call is TRBV7-6, the J call TRBJ2-7; the D is unclear. Sequencing was carried out using thymus tissue. This CDR3 is CASSLGIGRRESYEQYF. As DNA, the CDR3 is TGTGCCAGCAGCTTAGGGATTGGACGGCGAGAATCCTACGAGCAGTACTTC.